Below, 5 T cell receptor beta chains from the same sample are listed, as sequenced in a study of cytomegalovirus exposure and HLA in healthy donors. Primers included in the PCR were 60 Vbeta and 13 Jbeta primers. Assay: immunoSEQ multiplex PCR; the TCRdb copy retains only in-frame clones and omits some. The data contain about 220,000 clones, more than 65% of them singletons. The source material was PBMCs. The receptors originated from a woman aged 30 to 39 in good health and CMV-seronegative.

This clone was recorded a few times. The chain has TRBV30 and TRBJ2-7; 8 bases are shared with TRBD1. This CDR3 has 15 residues. V lost 4 bases to trimming and J lost 3 bases; unmatched junction nucleotides: 11. Germline CDR1 and CDR2: GTSNPN and SVGIG (reference sequence). CDR3 residues: CAWTKGQVSGYEQYF. CDR3 nucleotides: TGTGCCTGGACCAAGGGACAGGTTAGCGGCTACGAGCAGTACTTC.

This clone was counted between two and nine times. This chain uses TRBV5-4 with TRBJ2-2, with a weak D call TRBD2 (6 bases). Germline loops: CDR1 SGHNT, CDR2 YYREEE (reference sequence). CDR3 length equals 15 residues. Trimming removed 4 bases from V and 4 bases from J, with 14 bases in between. The CDR3 reads CASSQAGTSTGELFF. Here the CDR3 DNA reads TGTGCCAGCAGCCAAGCCGGGACTTCCACCGGGGAGCTGTTTTTT.

This clone came up a few times. The chain couples TRBV18 to TRBJ2-3; TRBD2 is a possible D gene (6 bases). Germline V lookup: CDR1 KGHSH, CDR2 LQKENI. The V end was cut by 6 bases, the J end by 6 bases, with 16 bases between. The CDR3 is 14 residues long. In DNA, the CDR3 is TGTGCCAGCTCGCCCCGGAGGGCCCAGGATACGCAGTATTTT. This codes for CASSPRRAQDTQYF. Based on the CDR3 plus reference TRBV18 and TRBJ2-3, the full variable domain is NAGVMQNPRHLVRRRGQEARLRCSPMKGHSHVYWYRQLPEEGLKFMVYLQKENIIDESGMPKERFSAEFPKEGPSILRIQQVVRGDSAAYFCASSPRRAQDTQYFGPGTRLTVL.

The rearrangement joins TRBV6-6 to TRBJ2-7, with TRBD1 matching over 7 bases. The CDR3 has 15 residues. Germline V gene data show CDR1 as MNHNY and CDR2 as SVGAGI (reference sequence). Germline trimming cut 6 bases from V and 0 bases from J; bases unmatched to any gene: 8. CDR3 nucleotide sequence: TGTGCCAGCAGATACCGGACAGGCCGCTCCTACGAGCAGTACTTC. Amino acids: CASRYRTGRSYEQYF.

The chain employs TRBV5-5 and TRBJ1-1; D is perhaps TRBD1 (6 bases). The V gene's germline CDR1 is SGHKS and CDR2 YYEKEE (reference sequence). Trimming removed 1 base from V and 1 base from J, with 11 bases in between. The CDR3 runs to 15 residues. The CDR3 reads CASSLYGTQNTEAFF. The CDR3 DNA reads as TGTGCCAGCAGCTTGTACGGGACACAGAACACTGAAGCTTTCTTT.